These 21 T cell receptor beta chains share one sample of origin, sequenced in a study of blood T cell repertoires in COVID-19. Using immunoSEQ multiplex PCR, the repertoire was profiled, and TCRdb retains in-frame clones only, with some absent. The sample yields a few hundred thousand clones, 87% seen once. Sequencing input: peripheral blood. The receptor source for this set is a man between 18 and 29 years old with active or convalescent COVID-19.

In regard to this clone: This sample includes further DNA sequences coding for the same CDR3. The rearrangement links TRBV7-9 to TRBJ1-1; 9 nucleotides match TRBD1. Germline V gene sequence: CDR1 SEHNR, CDR2 FQNEAQ (reference sequence). The CDR3 contains 14 residues. V dropped 1 base and J dropped 5; count of bases not matched to a gene: 2. The CDR3 region is CASSLGQGDTEAFF. The CDR3 DNA is TGTGCCAGCAGCTTAGGACAGGGGGATACTGAAGCTTTCTTT.

This chain uses TRBV14 with TRBJ2-7; D uncertain. Trimming stripped 0 bases from V and 3 bases from J, with 9 bases between. The CDR3 covers 14 residues. In germline, CDR1 is SGHDN, CDR2 FVKESK. The CDR3 here is CASSQDPRYYEQYF. The CDR3 DNA reads as TGTGCCAGCAGCCAAGACCCGCGGTACTACGAGCAGTACTTC.

This chain uses TRBV6-1 with TRBJ2-1; TRBD1 matches 7 bases. Looked up from germline, CDR1 is MNHNS and CDR2 is SASEGT. The CDR3 runs 17 residues. J lost 3 bases, V lost 3 bases, and 11 bases had no gene match. DNA of the CDR3: TGTGCCAGCAGTGACGACAGGGTCTATAGGTACTACAATGAGCAGTTCTTC. Its protein product is CASSDDRVYRYYNEQFF.

This chain uses TRBV7-8 with TRBJ2-5; TRBD1 might be the D (6 bases). V lost 3 bases and J lost 0, with 14 bases in between. Per the germline V gene, CDR1 is SGHVS and CDR2 is FQNEAQ. This CDR3 has 16 amino acids. CDR3 coding DNA: TGTGCCAGCAGCTTTACCCCAACAGGGTACCAAGAGACCCAGTACTTC. Translated, it gives CASSFTPTGYQETQYF.

This chain connects TRBV12-5 to TRBJ2-3; D is possibly TRBD2 (6 bases). CDR3 length: 15 amino acids. The germline V and J ends were trimmed by 5 bases and 0 bases, with 12 bases remaining between them. Germline V gene sequence: CDR1 LGHNT, CDR2 FRNRAP. For the CDR3, the DNA is TGTGCTAGTGGTCCCGGAGGGACGAGCACAGATACGCAGTATTTT. Protein sequence: CASGPGGTSTDTQYF.

The rearrangement uses TRBV5-1 and TRBJ2-1, with 11 positions matching TRBD2. V lost 4 bases and J lost 5; bases outside the gene matches: 14. There are 18 residues in the CDR3. From germline, CDR1 is SGHRS and CDR2 YFSETQ. CDR3: CASSPGTSGRVGDNEQFF. The CDR3 nucleotides read TGCGCCAGCAGCCCTGGGACTAGCGGTCGGGTGGGGGACAATGAGCAGTTCTTC.

CDR3: CASSFNSVRSETQYF. The CDR3 DNA is TGTGCCAGCAGCTTTAATTCGGTCCGGTCGGAGACCCAGTACTTC. The rearrangement uses TRBV5-8 and TRBJ2-5; D gene ambiguous. CDR1 SGHTS and CDR2 YDEGEE come from the germline V gene. Trimming shortened V by 2 bases and J by 5 bases, and 16 bases separated the two germline ends. The CDR3 is 15 amino acids. Full variable domain (rest looked up from reference TRBV5-8 and TRBJ2-5): EAGVTQSPTHLIKTRGQQATLRCSPISGHTSVYWYQQALGLGLQFLLWYDEGEERNRGNFPPRFSGRQFPNYSSELNVNALELEDSALYLCASSFNSVRSETQYFGPGTRLLVL.

The V call is TRBV4-3, the J call TRBJ1-3; 8 nucleotides agree with TRBD1. The junction had 4 bases not matched to a gene; V was cut back by 3 bases and J by 3 bases. This CDR3 is built from 15 residues. CDR1 is LGHNA and CDR2 is YSLEER in the germline V gene. In DNA, the CDR3 is TGCGCCAGCAGCCATTTACAGGGGGATGGAAACACCATATATTTT. It translates to CASSHLQGDGNTIYF.

The chain recombines TRBV11-2 with TRBJ1-2; the D gene is possibly TRBD1 (5 bases). Trimming shortened V by 2 bases and J by 6 bases, and 10 bases separated the two germline ends. The CDR3 is made up of 13 amino acids. Germline assignment: CDR1 SGHAT and CDR2 FQNNGV. The CDR3 DNA follows: TGTGCCAGCAGCTTATCAGGGATGCATGGCTACACCTTC. Translated: CASSLSGMHGYTF.

V and J are TRBV9 and TRBJ2-1, with D unresolved. Germline CDR1 reads SGDLS; CDR2 reads YYNGEE. This CDR3 is built from 11 residues. The ends were cut back, 4 bases at V and 4 bases at J, with 3 bases in the middle. The CDR3 here is CASSRYNEQFF. CDR3 in DNA: TGTGCCAGCAGCCGTTACAATGAGCAGTTCTTC.

This clone occurred a few times. V and J are TRBV27 and TRBJ1-1; no reliable D call. Germline-derived CDR1 and CDR2 are MNHEY and SMNVEV (reference sequence). This CDR3 comprises 14 residues. V was clipped by 2 bases and J by 0 bases, with 7 bases between them. The CDR3 reads CASSLDSLNTEAFF. The DNA of the CDR3 is TGTGCCAGCAGTTTAGACTCCTTGAACACTGAAGCTTTCTTT.

The rearrangement links TRBV19 to TRBJ1-6; D ambiguous. The CDR3 is made up of 15 amino acids. The germline CDR1 and CDR2 sequences are LNHDA and SQIVND (reference sequence). Trimming removed 7 bases from V and 8 bases from J, with 18 bases in between. The CDR3 DNA reads as TGTGCCAGTACTCCCGGGTCTCTGAGGGATTCACCCCTCCACTTT. It encodes CASTPGSLRDSPLHF.

V and J are TRBV10-3 and TRBJ1-2; TRBD1 agrees at 7 bases. J gave up 7 bases and V 7 bases, and 9 bases lay outside the gene matches. Germline lookup yields CDR1 ENHRY and CDR2 SYGVKD. The CDR3 is 13 amino acids. CDR3 loop: CAIMGQQRGGYTF. CDR3 DNA: TGTGCCATCATGGGACAGCAAAGGGGTGGCTACACCTTC.

The CDR3 protein is CAISESKGQGTTYGYTF. Here the CDR3 DNA reads TGTGCCATCAGTGAGTCGAAAGGACAGGGGACTACCTATGGCTACACCTTC. The rearrangement links TRBV10-3 to TRBJ1-2; 9 nucleotides line up with TRBD1. The CDR3 runs to 17 residues. V shed 0 bases and J 4 bases; nucleotides not matched to a gene: 9. Germline lookup yields CDR1 ENHRY and CDR2 SYGVKD.

This chain joins TRBV4-2 and TRBJ2-1; TRBD2 matches at 10 bases. The germline V gene has CDR1 LGHNA and CDR2 YNFKEQ. The CDR3 spans 17 residues. Trimming removed 0 bases from V and 8 bases from J; junction bases left unmatched: 10. The CDR3 spells CASSQDSLAGVMDEQFF. The CDR3 DNA sequence: TGTGCCAGCAGCCAAGACTCGCTAGCGGGAGTTATGGATGAGCAGTTCTTC.

This clone was detected only a few times. V usage is TRBV19 and J usage is TRBJ1-1; TRBD1 agrees at 9 bases. The V gene's germline CDR1 is LNHDA and CDR2 SQIVND (reference sequence). Trimming cost V 1 base and J 4 bases; bases outside gene matches: 4. The CDR3 contains 15 residues. CDR3 DNA sequence: TGTGCCAGTAGTATAGTCGGACAGGGGAGCACTGAAGCTTTCTTT. Its protein product is CASSIVGQGSTEAFF.

This sequence joins TRBV19 and TRBJ1-5; a weak D match, TRBD1 (5 bases). Germline-derived CDR1 and CDR2 are LNHDA and SQIVND (reference sequence). The V end lost 5 bases, the J end lost 4 bases, and 9 bases lay between the germline ends. The CDR3 length is 13 residues. The CDR3 DNA is TGTGCCAGTAGTGCTTCAGGGAATCAGCCCCAGCATTTT. This sequence encodes CASSASGNQPQHF.

The genes are TRBV9 and TRBJ2-1, with 9 bases matching TRBD1. Germline lookup yields CDR1 SGDLS and CDR2 YYNGEE. This CDR3 is built from 13 residues. V gave up 3 bases and J gave up 9 bases; unmatched junction bases: 4. Written as DNA, the CDR3 is TGTGCCAGCAGCGAGGGACAGGGAGGTGAGCAGTTCTTC. Residues: CASSEGQGGEQFF.

The V gene is TRBV28, the J gene TRBJ1-5; 8 bases agree with TRBD1. V shed 7 bases, J shed 4 bases, and the junction held 12 bases outside the gene matches. This CDR3 contains 16 residues. CDR1 MDHEN and CDR2 SYDVKM come from the germline V gene. CDR3 sequence: CASTPGWTGKNQPQHF. CDR3 DNA: TGTGCCAGCACCCCTGGTTGGACAGGGAAAAATCAGCCCCAGCATTTT.

The chain employs TRBV6-2 or TRBV6-3 and TRBJ2-7, with 9 bases lining up with TRBD2. With V trimmed by 6 bases and J by 0 bases, 6 bases remained unmatched. Germline V gives CDR1 MNHEY, CDR2 SVGEGT. This CDR3 is 15 amino acids long. In DNA, the CDR3 is TGTGCCAGCAGCACTAGCGGGTGGAGCTCCTACGAGCAGTACTTC. It translates to CASSTSGWSSYEQYF.

The gene calls are TRBV20-1 and TRBJ2-7; weak D call: TRBD1 (6 bases). CDR1 and CDR2 (germline): DFQATT, SNEGSKA (reference sequence). V was cut by 4 bases and J by 5 bases, with 9 bases left in between. The CDR3 is 11 residues long. The CDR3 here is CSATQGNEQYF. For the CDR3, the DNA is TGCAGTGCTACCCAGGGGAACGAGCAGTACTTC.